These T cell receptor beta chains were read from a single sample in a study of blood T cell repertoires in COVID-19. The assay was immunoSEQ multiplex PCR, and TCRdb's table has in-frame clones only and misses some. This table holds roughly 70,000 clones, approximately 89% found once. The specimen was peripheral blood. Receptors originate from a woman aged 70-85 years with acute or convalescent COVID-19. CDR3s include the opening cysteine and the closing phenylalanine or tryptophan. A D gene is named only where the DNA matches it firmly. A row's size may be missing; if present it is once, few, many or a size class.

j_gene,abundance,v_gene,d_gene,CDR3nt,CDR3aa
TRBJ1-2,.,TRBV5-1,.,TGCGCCAGCAGCTCCCTACAAGGGGCCTATGGCTACACCTTC,CASSSLQGAYGYTF
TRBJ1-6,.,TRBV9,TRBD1,TGTGCCAGCAGCTACGACAGGGGCCTTCCTTCACCCCTCCACTTT,CASSYDRGLPSPLHF
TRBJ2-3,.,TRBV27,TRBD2,TGTGCCAGCACCCCCGGGACTAGCGGTTTGGATACGCAGTATTTT,CASTPGTSGLDTQYF
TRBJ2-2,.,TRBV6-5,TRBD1,TGTGCCAGCAGTCGGGACAGGGTGAACACCGGGGAGCTGTTTTTT,CASSRDRVNTGELFF
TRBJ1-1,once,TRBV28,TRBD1,TGTGCCAGCAGTTTGGGCGGAGGGGGCTCGAACACTGAAGCTTTCTTT,CASSLGGGGSNTEAFF
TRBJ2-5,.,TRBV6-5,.,TGTGCCAGCAAGATGGCTCATTCGGGTGAGACCCAGTACTTC,CASKMAHSGETQYF
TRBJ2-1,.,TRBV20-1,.,TGCAGTGCAGGGGACTATGAGCAGTTCTTC,CSAGDYEQFF
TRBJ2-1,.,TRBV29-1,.,TGCAGCGTTGAACGGACTCCCGGCTACAATGAGCAGTTCTTC,CSVERTPGYNEQFF
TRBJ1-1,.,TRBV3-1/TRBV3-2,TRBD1,TGTGCCAGCAGCCAAGAAGACAGGGCTCCTGAAGCTTTCTTT,CASSQEDRAPEAFF
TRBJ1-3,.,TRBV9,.,TGTGCCAGCAGCGTAGAGAACCGGGCAGGGCACACCATATATTTT,CASSVENRAGHTIYF
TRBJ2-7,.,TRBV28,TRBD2,TGTGCCAGTATTGTAGCGGGGGCCCTTGGGTGGGAGCAGTACTTC,CASIVAGALGWEQYF
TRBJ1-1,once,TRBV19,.,TGTGCCAGTAGCCCTCTAGGTACTGAAGCTTTCTTT,CASSPLGTEAFF
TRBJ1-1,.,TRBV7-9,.,TGTGCCAGCAGCTTAGGCGGATTGAACACTGAAGCTTTCTTT,CASSLGGLNTEAFF
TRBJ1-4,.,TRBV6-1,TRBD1,TGTGCCAGCAGTGAGTCCGGGACAGGGGACCCTAATGAAAAACTGTTTTTT,CASSESGTGDPNEKLFF
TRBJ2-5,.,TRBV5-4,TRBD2,TGTGCCAGCAGCTCGTGGACTAGCGGGAGCGGAGAGACCCAGTACTTC,CASSSWTSGSGETQYF
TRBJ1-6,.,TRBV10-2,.,TGCGCCAGCGGGGATTGGGGAGAGTATAATTCACCCCTCCACTTT,CASGDWGEYNSPLHF
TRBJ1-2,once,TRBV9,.,TGTGCCAGCAGCGTAGGGCAGTCTCCTAACTATGGCTACACCTTC,CASSVGQSPNYGYTF
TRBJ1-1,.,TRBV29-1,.,TGCAGCGTCAGGGGTATGAGAGCCACTGAAGCTTTCTTT,CSVRGMRATEAFF
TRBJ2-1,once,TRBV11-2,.,TGTGCCAGCAGCTTAAACGGGGGGCCCAACAATGAGCAGTTCTTC,CASSLNGGPNNEQFF
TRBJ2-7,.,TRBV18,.,TGTGCCAGCTCACCCTTGACAGACTCTGGAAGCTACGAGCAGTACTTC,CASSPLTDSGSYEQYF
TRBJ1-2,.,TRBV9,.,TGTGCCAGCAGCTCACTTAACAGTTATGGCTACACCTTC,CASSSLNSYGYTF
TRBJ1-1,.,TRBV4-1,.,TGCGCCAGCAGCCGCGGACGGGAGAACACTGAAGCTTTCTTT,CASSRGRENTEAFF
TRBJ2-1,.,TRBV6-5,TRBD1,TGTGCCAGCAGTTCTGGACAGGGGAGGAACAATGAGCAGTTCTTC,CASSSGQGRNNEQFF
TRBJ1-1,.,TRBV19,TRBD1,TGTGCCAGTAGTATAGCAAGGGGGCTGAACACTGAAGCTTTCTTT,CASSIARGLNTEAFF
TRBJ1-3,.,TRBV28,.,TGTGCCAGCAGCCGCCCAGGACTCGGGGGAAACACCATATATTTT,CASSRPGLGGNTIYF
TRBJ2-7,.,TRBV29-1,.,TGCAGCGTTGGGACCGTATCGGGGTACGAGCAGTACTTC,CSVGTVSGYEQYF
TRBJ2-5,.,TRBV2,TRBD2,TGTGCCACTAGCGGGAGTGGCGAGACCCAGTACTTC,CATSGSGETQYF
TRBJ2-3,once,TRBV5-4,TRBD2,TGTGCCAGCAGCTTTCCCCGACTAGCGGGAAGCGATACGCAGTATTTT,CASSFPRLAGSDTQYF
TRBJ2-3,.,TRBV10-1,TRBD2,TGCGCCACCCGGGGACTAGCGGGGGGGCTTAAGTATTTT,CATRGLAGGLKYF
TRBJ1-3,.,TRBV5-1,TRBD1,TGCGCCAGCAGCCCGGGACAGGGTATAGGTGGAAACACCATATATTTT,CASSPGQGIGGNTIYF
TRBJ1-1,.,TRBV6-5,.,TGTGCCAGCAGGGTATCTACAGGGAAGATTGAAGCTTTCTTT,CASRVSTGKIEAFF
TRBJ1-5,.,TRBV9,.,TGTGCCAGCAGCAAAAACTGGGGGGACAATCAGCCCCAGCATTTT,CASSKNWGDNQPQHF
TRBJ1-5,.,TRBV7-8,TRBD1,TGTGCCAGCAGCTTAGCCTCGACAGGGGGTAGAGGCAATCAGCCCCAGCATTTT,CASSLASTGGRGNQPQHF
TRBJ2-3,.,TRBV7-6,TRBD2,TGTGCCAGCAGCTTAGTGGCTAGCGGGAGGAGCACAGATACGCAGTATTTT,CASSLVASGRSTDTQYF
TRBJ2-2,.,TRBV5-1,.,TGCGCCAGCAGGCTTGGACAGCTGAACACCGGGGAGCTGTTTTTT,CASRLGQLNTGELFF
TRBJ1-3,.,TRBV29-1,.,TGCAGCGTTGAGGAGGGGCACTCTGGAAACACCATATATTTT,CSVEEGHSGNTIYF
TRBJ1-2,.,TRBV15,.,TGTGCCACCAGCAGCCCTAGATTAGGTCTTGGGAGAGGCTACACCTTC,CATSSPRLGLGRGYTF
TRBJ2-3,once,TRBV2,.,TGTGCCAGCAGACTAACTATCGGGGGTTTCACAGATACGCAGTATTTT,CASRLTIGGFTDTQYF
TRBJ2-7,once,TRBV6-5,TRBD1,TGTGCCACCGAGACAGGGTCGGCCTACGAGCAGTACTTC,CATETGSAYEQYF
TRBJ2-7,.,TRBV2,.,TGTGCCAGCAGTGAAGGGGGAGGGGGAATGGGCGAGCAGTACTTC,CASSEGGGGMGEQYF
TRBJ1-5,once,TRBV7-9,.,TGTGCCAGCAGCTTAGAGGGGGGCAATCAGCCCCAGCATTTT,CASSLEGGNQPQHF
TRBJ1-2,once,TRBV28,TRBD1,TGTGCCAGCACTCTGGGACAGGGAAACGCTAACTATGGCTACACCTTC,CASTLGQGNANYGYTF
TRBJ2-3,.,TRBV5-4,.,TGTGCCAGCAGTTGGGGCGGGGCGACAAGCACAGATACGCAGTATTTT,CASSWGGATSTDTQYF
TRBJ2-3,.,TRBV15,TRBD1,TGTGCCACCAGCATACACAGGGGGACCACAGATACGCAGTATTTT,CATSIHRGTTDTQYF
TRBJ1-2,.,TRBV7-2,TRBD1,TGTGCCAGCAGCCCTACAAGGGGGCTGGGGGGCTACACCTTC,CASSPTRGLGGYTF
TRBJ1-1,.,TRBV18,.,TGTGCCAGCTCACCAACCCAGGGGCGGAACACTGAAGCTTTCTTT,CASSPTQGRNTEAFF